A selection of T cell receptor beta chains follows, all from one sample in a study of PD-L1 blockade in urothelial cancer. Clones were sequenced by immunoSEQ multiplex PCR, and TCRdb holds only the in-frame ones, with some missing. The sample lists 50,000 to 75,000 clones; 70% to 90% were seen once. The sequenced sample was PBMCs, obtained around atezolizumab (anti-PD-L1) treatment. The receptor source for this set is a man in his sixties or seventies with urothelial cancer. Each CDR3 is given with its conserved first and last residue. The order of the fields is D gene, V gene, J gene, clone size, CDR3 protein, CDR3 DNA. A D gene is named only where the DNA matches it firmly. Clone size appears in some rows only: once, few, many, or a class for an expanded clone.

TRBD1	TRBV5-1	TRBJ1-1	-	CASRRQGPSTEAFF	TGCGCCAGCCGACGACAGGGGCCGAGCACTGAAGCTTTCTTT
-	TRBV5-4	TRBJ2-1	-	CASTPTGNNEQFF	TGTGCCAGCACCCCAACAGGGAACAATGAGCAGTTCTTC
TRBD2	TRBV5-8	TRBJ2-1	-	CASSYGLAGVDEQFF	TGTGCCAGCAGCTACGGACTAGCGGGAGTGGATGAGCAGTTCTTC
TRBD1	TRBV28	TRBJ1-4	many	CASSSAGTGYEKLFF	TGTGCCAGCAGTTCCGCCGGGACAGGGTACGAAAAACTGTTTTTT
TRBD1	TRBV27	TRBJ1-2	-	CASSLRQGASYTF	TGTGCCAGCAGTTTAAGACAGGGGGCTAGCTACACCTTC
-	TRBV7-2	TRBJ2-7	-	CASSLAVGTGEQYF	TGTGCCAGCAGCCTAGCAGTGGGTACGGGGGAGCAGTACTTC
TRBD1	TRBV19	TRBJ1-1	few	CASSISRTGDTEAFF	TGTGCCAGTAGTATATCCCGGACAGGGGACACTGAAGCTTTCTTT
TRBD1	TRBV5-1	TRBJ1-4	-	CASSLAIQGAANEKLFF	TGCGCCAGCAGCTTGGCGATACAGGGGGCGGCTAATGAAAAACTGTTTTTT
TRBD2	TRBV19	TRBJ2-2	-	CASSILAGGFSGELFF	TGTGCCAGTAGTATTCTGGCGGGAGGGTTTTCCGGGGAGCTGTTTTTT
-	TRBV19	TRBJ2-2	-	CASSPRTANTGELFF	TGTGCCAGTAGTCCAAGGACAGCGAACACCGGGGAGCTGTTTTTT
-	TRBV25-1	TRBJ1-2	-	CASSLGHGYTF	TGTGCCAGCTCCTTGGGCCATGGCTACACCTTC
-	TRBV6-5	TRBJ1-5	-	CASSYGRYSNQPQHF	TGTGCCAGCAGTTACGGCAGATATAGCAATCAGCCCCAGCATTTT
-	TRBV5-1	TRBJ2-7	-	CASSSKDIRYEQYF	TGCGCCAGCAGCTCTAAGGACATAAGATACGAGCAGTACTTC
-	TRBV19	TRBJ2-1	-	CASSISGAIGSYNEQFF	TGTGCCAGTAGTATATCAGGGGCGATCGGCTCCTACAATGAGCAGTTCTTC
TRBD1	TRBV28	TRBJ1-4	-	CASSTPGQGDEKLFF	TGTGCCAGCAGTACACCGGGACAGGGGGATGAAAAACTGTTTTTT
TRBD1	TRBV4-1	TRBJ1-5	-	CASSQTGGNQPQHF	TGCGCCAGCAGCCAGACAGGGGGCAATCAGCCCCAGCATTTT
-	TRBV10-3	TRBJ2-3	-	CAISEFSGGTDTQYF	TGTGCCATCAGTGAGTTTTCCGGAGGCACAGATACGCAGTATTTT
TRBD2	TRBV4-1	TRBJ2-7	-	CASSQVDMGLATREQYF	TGCGCCAGCAGCCAAGTTGATATGGGACTAGCGACTCGGGAGCAGTACTTC
-	TRBV2	TRBJ2-3	-	CASSEQIRTDTQYF	TGTGCCAGCAGTGAACAAATCCGCACAGATACGCAGTATTTT
-	TRBV5-6	TRBJ2-5	few	CASSLVYSGEEETQYF	TGTGCCAGCAGCTTGGTTTATTCGGGGGAGGAAGAGACCCAGTACTTC
TRBD2	TRBV7-8	TRBJ2-1	few	CASSLQSPGTSVHNEQFF	TGTGCCAGCAGCTTACAGTCGCCCGGGACTAGCGTCCACAATGAGCAGTTCTTC
-	TRBV4-1	TRBJ2-1	-	CASSLSYNEQFF	TGCGCCAGCAGCTTATCTTACAATGAGCAGTTCTTC
-	TRBV7-2	TRBJ2-5	once	CASSLEAGPISETQYF	TGTGCCAGCAGCTTAGAAGCGGGCCCAATATCAGAGACCCAGTACTTC
-	TRBV30	TRBJ2-3	few	CAWSVPGLTDTQYF	TGTGCCTGGAGTGTACCCGGACTCACAGATACGCAGTATTTT
-	TRBV30	TRBJ1-1	-	CATRQNTEAFF	TGTGCCACGAGACAGAACACTGAAGCTTTCTTT
TRBD1	TRBV28	TRBJ2-5	many	CASSFSGTEYQETQYF	TGTGCCAGCAGTTTCTCCGGGACAGAGTACCAAGAGACCCAGTACTTC
-	TRBV7-9	TRBJ2-5	-	CASSSGATQETQYF	TGTGCCAGCAGCTCCGGTGCGACACAAGAGACCCAGTACTTC
-	TRBV6-5	TRBJ2-1	-	CASKEHLKSYNEQFF	TGTGCCAGCAAGGAGCATCTTAAATCATACAATGAGCAGTTCTTC
TRBD1	TRBV27	TRBJ1-1	-	CASSLPGTGRKAFF	TGTGCCAGCAGTTTACCCGGGACAGGAAGAAAAGCTTTCTTT
TRBD1	TRBV7-3	TRBJ1-1	-	CASSPGGNTEAFF	TGTGCCAGCAGCCCAGGGGGAAACACTGAAGCTTTCTTT
-	TRBV5-1	TRBJ2-7	few	CASSLSGDEQYF	TGCGCCAGCAGCTTGTCAGGGGACGAGCAGTACTTC
-	TRBV10-3	TRBJ2-7	-	CAISGAGPGTPREQYF	TGTGCCATCAGTGGGGCTGGACCGGGGACTCCTAGGGAGCAGTACTTC
-	TRBV5-6	TRBJ2-7	-	CASSLEGSSYEQYF	TGTGCCAGCAGCTTGGAGGGGTCTTCCTACGAGCAGTACTTC
TRBD1	TRBV11-2	TRBJ2-2	-	CASSPKISDRGGTGELFF	TGTGCCAGCAGCCCGAAAATTTCGGACAGGGGAGGGACCGGGGAGCTGTTTTTT
TRBD1	TRBV6-1	TRBJ2-1	-	CASSEPGQGINEQFF	TGTGCCAGCAGTGAACCGGGACAGGGGATAAATGAGCAGTTCTTC
-	TRBV18	TRBJ1-3	-	CASSPLGSSSGNTIYF	TGTGCCAGCTCACCACTCGGGTCGAGCTCTGGAAACACCATATATTTT
TRBD1	TRBV13	TRBJ1-2	once	CASSYLRGPDGYTF	TGTGCCAGCAGCTATCTCAGGGGGCCGGATGGCTACACCTTC
-	TRBV7-9	TRBJ1-1	-	CASSSPEGGEAFF	TGTGCCAGCAGCTCCCCAGAGGGTGGGGAAGCTTTCTTT
-	TRBV19	TRBJ2-3	-	CASSPGGGDTQYF	TGTGCCAGTAGTCCCGGGGGTGGAGATACGCAGTATTTT
-	TRBV2	TRBJ1-2	-	CASSEALRGRNGGYTF	TGTGCCAGCAGTGAAGCGCTTCGGGGTAGAAACGGGGGCTACACCTTC